This T cell receptor (beta chain) stems from a study of a mutant IDH1 vaccine in newly diagnosed glioma (dated by TCRdb to about 2021). Describing the broader study: In the chemotherapy-containing groups, vaccination started alongside temozolomide cycles, whereas in patients who had radiotherapy alone it started 4-6 weeks after radiotherapy. Of the approximately 29 treated patients, approximately 62% were male and around 38% were female, and a mean age of roughly 37 years was recorded. Before enrollment, most patients had been given radiochemotherapy with temozolomide as standard therapy, while the rest had received either radiotherapy alone or temozolomide alone. Visit V12 was the week-35 safety follow-up and visit V13 was the week-47 end of study. Peripheral blood samples were drawn at six visits, namely V03 (baseline), V05, V07, V10, V12 and V13. Longitudinal TCRB deep sequencing was done for 20 to 25 treated patients, wherever samples were available for exploratory analyses.

The investigation overall reported the following: The authors stated that sample limitations prevented analyses of patient blood samples from being reproduced. Vaccine-induced immune responses across multiple MHC alleles were detected in approximately 94% of patients. Changes in the top peripheral T cell clonotypes picked up by TCRB sequencing did not appear to be linked to pseudoprogression. PBMC samples for TCRB deep sequencing were selected based on availability.

The label giving this sample's time point can be read as: week 47, end of study. Each vaccine dose, consisting of 300 ug of a 20-mer mutant IDH1 peptide in Montanide, was administered subcutaneously with topical imiquimod. Eight vaccinations were administered to patients in weeks 1, 3, 5, 7, 11, 15, 19 and 23, corresponding to visits V03 through V10. The donors had newly diagnosed IDH1-mutant astrocytomas of WHO grade 3 or 4 that showed loss of nuclear ATRX. The samples were drawn from NOA16, a multicentre, single-arm, open-label phase I trial in Germany that tested a mutant IDH1 peptide vaccine in humans for the first time. Genomic DNA for TCRB sequencing was extracted from EDTA blood using the DNeasy Blood and Tissue Kit. Comments on this clone: Which antigen it targets is not known. No quality values exist for individual bases; no much larger clone is one base distant.

The library was made by the immunoSEQ multiplex PCR assay. Following the manufacturer's protocol, the hsTCRB Kit was used to amplify rearranged TCR beta chain sequences. TCRB libraries were sequenced on an Illumina MiSeq. The authors' analysis ran thus. Demultiplexing, trimming and gene mapping were performed with the kit vendor's proprietary platform. The table comes from immuneACCESS by way of TCRdb, which keeps in-frame sequences with V and J called. Part of the clones is missing from these tables; in studies checked, under half for an unresolved V gene and the rest for unknown reasons. The V and J calls and clone size come from that table; D and trimming were worked out from the DNA. This sample is represented by around 50,000 clones; about 88% of them were singletons. The top ten clonotypes cover under 4.5% of the sample. The CDR3, from cysteine to phenylalanine, totals 14 residues. Only the CDR3 DNA stays, 42 bases, in frame from base 1. Taken from the germline V gene, the CDR1 and CDR2 loops are SNHLY and FYNNEI. The germline ends are 11 bases apart after V is trimmed by 6 bases and J by 0 bases.

The rearranged chain carries TRBV2 and TRBJ1-1; a confident D gene designation cannot be given. The source material was PBMCs, sampled from a glioma patient whose treatment included an IDH1 peptide vaccine. The clonotype originates from a woman aged 30 to 39 with glioma. Some clones in this sample may be carry-over from other donors' samples. The CDR3: CASSQTAVNTEAFF. The nucleotide sequence reads as follows: TGTGCCAGCAGCCAAACAGCGGTGAACACTGAAGCTTTCTTT.